This passage covers 15 T cell receptor beta chains from one sample sequenced in a study of cytotoxic CD8 clonotypes in ibrutinib-treated CLL. The data were produced by immunoSEQ multiplex PCR, yet TCRdb's version contains in-frame clones alone and is incomplete. The table has tens of thousands of clones, more than 45% seen once. Source: PBMCs, taken after 12 months of ibrutinib treatment. Source of these receptors: a human donor with chronic lymphocytic leukemia.

This chain joins TRBV7-9 and TRBJ2-7; D may be TRBD1 or TRBD2 (5 bases each). Germline CDR1 and CDR2: SEHNR and FQNEAQ (reference sequence). The CDR3 is 18 residues long. The V end was cut by 1 base, the J end by 1 base, with 20 bases between. CDR3 in amino acids: CASSLVDSVGAESYEQYF. The DNA of the CDR3 is TGTGCCAGCAGCTTAGTCGACAGCGTGGGAGCGGAGTCCTACGAGCAGTACTTC.

The chain joins TRBV5-1 to TRBJ2-5; 9 positions agree with TRBD1. This CDR3 spans 14 amino acids. Germline CDR1 SGHRS, CDR2 YFSETQ. J lost 5 bases, V lost 3 bases, and 5 bases had no gene match. The CDR3 DNA is TGCGCCAGCAGCTCCACAGGGGGCATGGAGACCCAGTACTTC. Protein sequence: CASSSTGGMETQYF.

There are many counts of this clone. The V gene is TRBV7-9, the J gene TRBJ2-5, with D maybe TRBD1 (5 bases). Trimming removed 5 bases from V and 5 bases from J, with 15 bases in between. The V gene's germline CDR1 is SEHNR and CDR2 FQNEAQ (reference sequence). The length of the CDR3 is 14 residues. The CDR3 coding sequence is TGTGCCAGCAGCCCGAAGGGGTTAGATGAGACCCAGTACTTC. It yields the protein CASSPKGLDETQYF.

The rearrangement joins TRBV29-1 to TRBJ1-1; 8 bases map to TRBD1. After removal of 6 bases from V and 1 base from J, the junction contained 19 bases not matched to a gene. This CDR3 is 18 amino acids long. Per germline, CDR1 SQVTM and CDR2 ANQGSEA. CDR3 region: CSVLGLWAGGLSNTEAFF. Here the CDR3 DNA reads TGCAGCGTACTTGGGTTGTGGGCAGGGGGCCTTTCGAACACTGAAGCTTTCTTT.

This clone has ten or more counts. The chain joins TRBV15 to TRBJ1-4; the D is unclear. CDR1 is LNHNV, CDR2 YYDKDF, per germline (reference sequence). CDR3 size: 15 residues. The ends were cut back, 3 bases at V and 4 bases at J, with 12 bases in the middle. CDR3 residues: CATSSRTGVNEKLFF. In DNA, the CDR3 is TGTGCCACCAGCAGTAGGACGGGTGTTAATGAAAAACTGTTTTTT.

The chain carries TRBV1 and TRBJ2-3; the table's D call, TRBD2, was not checked against the DNA. TRBV1 is noted as a pseudogene. CDR3 size: 13 residues. For the CDR3, the DNA is TGCCCACCGAGGGATAAGTACGCAGATACGCAGTATTTT. The encoded protein is CPPRDKYADTQYF.

V gene TRBV10-3 combines with J gene TRBJ1-5; TRBD1 might be the D (5 bases). Germline-derived CDR1 and CDR2 are ENHRY and SYGVKD. CDR3 length: 13 residues. Deletions cut 7 bases from V and 6 bases from J, with 13 bases between. This CDR3 is CAIKSSGGQPQHF. CDR3 in DNA: TGTGCCATCAAAAGCAGCGGGGGTCAGCCCCAGCATTTT.

The rearrangement uses TRBV30 and TRBJ1-4, with D uncertain. Germline V CDR1 and CDR2: GTSNPN, SVGIG (reference sequence). Trimming pared 0 bases from V and 3 bases from J, leaving 14 bases between. The length of the CDR3 is 16 residues. As DNA, the CDR3 is TGTGCCTGGAGTGTAGTTGCCAAGGCCTCTAATGAAAAACTGTTTTTT. Its protein is CAWSVVAKASNEKLFF.

A single count supports this clone. The V and J genes are TRBV6-9 and TRBJ2-7; a possible D gene is TRBD2 (6 bases). Trimming removed 5 bases at V and 2 bases at J, with 10 bases between. The CDR3 covers 13 residues. The germline gives CDR1 MNHGY, CDR2 SVAAGI. CDR3 sequence (DNA): TGTGCCAGCAGTAAGCCGGGGGCCTACGAGCAGTACTTC. Its translation: CASSKPGAYEQYF.

The chain recombines TRBV19 with TRBJ2-1, with no clear D. The CDR3 contains 15 residues. V lost 7 bases and J lost 0, with 13 bases in between. Germline V gene lookup returns CDR1 LNHDA and CDR2 SQIVND (reference sequence). The CDR3 nucleotides are TGTGCCAGTAAATTAGTAGCTAGCTCCTACAATGAGCAGTTCTTC. Translating gives CASKLVASSYNEQFF.

The chain employs TRBV19 and TRBJ2-5, with 8 positions matching TRBD2. Germline V gene data show CDR1 as LNHDA and CDR2 as SQIVND (reference sequence). The CDR3 sequence is 13 residues long. Trimming at V came to 4 bases and at J to 5 bases, leaving 3 bases not matched to a gene. For the CDR3, the DNA is TGTGCCAGTAGTAGCGGGAGGTTGGAGACCCAGTACTTC. Its translation is CASSSGRLETQYF.

This clone has more than one count but fewer than ten. The chain combines TRBV23-1 with TRBJ2-2; the D gene is possibly TRBD2 (5 bases). TRBV23-1 is known as an ORF, though its function is uncertain. V lost 4 bases to trimming and J lost 7 bases, with 10 bases between them. The CDR3 has 13 amino acids. The CDR3 DNA is TGCGCCAGCAGTCGGGCTAGCAGCGGGGAGCTGTTTTTT. Protein sequence: CASSRASSGELFF.

The sample holds a few counts of this clone. The chain combines TRBV5-1 with TRBJ1-4; D possibly corresponds to TRBD1 (6 bases). The CDR3 runs 13 residues. V lost 4 bases and J lost 8, with 12 bases in between. Germline lookup yields CDR1 SGHRS and CDR2 YFSETQ. The CDR3 protein is CASSPTGEEKLFF. CDR3 sequence (DNA): TGCGCCAGCAGCCCGACAGGAGAAGAAAAACTGTTTTTT.

By share of the sample, this clone is medium-sized. Other DNA sequences in this sample translate to the same CDR3. Written as DNA, the CDR3 is TGTGCCAGCAGTTCCCCTTCCTCCTACAATGAGCAGTTCTTC. Amino acids: CASSSPSSYNEQFF. The chain links TRBV6-6 to TRBJ2-1; the D is unclear. CDR3 length equals 14 residues. Germline V gene sequence: CDR1 MNHNY, CDR2 SVGAGI (reference sequence). The ends were cut back, 4 bases at V and 0 bases at J, with 7 bases in the middle.

In its sample, this clone ranks as medium-sized. This sample also contains other DNA sequences that code for the same CDR3. This chain joins TRBV30 and TRBJ2-6; 7 positions agree with TRBD1. With 7 bases clipped from V and 4 bases from J, the junction kept 16 bases outside the gene matches. CDR3 length: 17 residues. The germline V gene encodes CDR1 GTSNPN and CDR2 SVGIG (reference sequence). CDR3 sequence (DNA): TGTGCCTTCCTGACAGAGGGGGCCCTGTCGGGGGCCAACGTCCTGACTTTC. This codes for CAFLTEGALSGANVLTF.